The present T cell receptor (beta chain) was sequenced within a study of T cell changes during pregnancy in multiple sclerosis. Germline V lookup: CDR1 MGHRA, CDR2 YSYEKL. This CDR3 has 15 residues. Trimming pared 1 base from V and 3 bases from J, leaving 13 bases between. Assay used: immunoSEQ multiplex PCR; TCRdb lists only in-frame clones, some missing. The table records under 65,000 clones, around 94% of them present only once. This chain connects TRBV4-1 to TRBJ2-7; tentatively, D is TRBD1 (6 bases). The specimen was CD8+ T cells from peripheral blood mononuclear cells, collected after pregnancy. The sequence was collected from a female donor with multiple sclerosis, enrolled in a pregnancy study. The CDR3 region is CASSQGTGPYYEQYF. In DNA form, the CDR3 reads TGCGCCAGCAGCCAAGGCACAGGGCCCTACTACGAGCAGTACTTC.